This T cell receptor (beta chain) is from a study of T cell repertoires in cytomegalovirus infection. MiXCR was run by TCRdb on the reads, yielding one entry per CDR3 protein. In the table there are over 150,000 distinct CDR3 sequences, roughly 14% of which are singletons. This CDR3 has 14 residues. CDR1 and CDR2 from the germline V gene are SGHTA and FQGNSA. V shed 11 bases, J shed 7 bases, and the junction held 12 bases outside the gene matches. The table lists this clonotype with many counts. The clonotype comes from a human donor in good health (CMV status not recorded). Some clones in this sample may be carry-over from other donors' samples. Sequencing was carried out using PBMCs. The rearrangement uses TRBV7-2 and TRBJ2-2, with 8 nucleotides matching TRBD2. The CDR3 is CASLAGGVFGELFF. The CDR3 DNA is TGTGCCTCACTGGCGGGAGGTGTGTTCGGGGAGCTGTTTTTT.